Below, 27 T cell receptor beta chains from the same sample are listed, as sequenced in a study of a mutant IDH1 vaccine in newly diagnosed glioma. Profiling relied on immunoSEQ multiplex PCR, and the TCRdb table lists in-frame clones only, not all of them. Of 40,000 to 50,000 clones in the sample, approximately 76% were seen once. Their antigen targets remain unknown. Described time point: week 23, last vaccination. One vaccine dose held 300 ug of mutant IDH1 20-mer peptide and came with topical imiquimod. The input for sequencing was PBMCs, taken from a glioma patient whose treatment included an IDH1 peptide vaccine. The receptors were gathered from a man between 50 and 59 years old with glioma.

The V gene is TRBV4-3, the J gene TRBJ2-4; D is ambiguous. The germline V and J ends were trimmed by 4 bases and 6 bases, with 10 bases remaining between them. This CDR3 has 13 amino acids. Germline CDR1 LGHNA, CDR2 YSLEER. In DNA, the CDR3 is TGCGCCAGCAGCCCTTCCCGCAGAAACATTCAGTACTTC. Translating gives CASSPSRRNIQYF.

The chain combines TRBV7-9 with TRBJ1-2, with D perhaps matching TRBD1 (6 bases). The V gene's germline CDR1 is SEHNR and CDR2 FQNEAQ (reference sequence). This CDR3 is 14 amino acids long. The V gene lost 5 bases and the J gene lost 1 base, with 11 bases spanning the gap. Here the CDR3 reads CASSHTDSNYGYTF. The CDR3 DNA reads TGTGCCAGCAGCCACACGGACAGTAACTATGGCTACACCTTC.

The V gene is TRBV4-3, the J gene TRBJ1-4; perhaps TRBD1 as D (6 bases). Trimming shortened V by 4 bases and J by 4 bases, and 10 bases separated the two germline ends. This CDR3 has 14 residues. The germline CDR1 and CDR2 sequences are LGHNA and YSLEER. CDR3 residues: CASSRTDSNEKLFF. In DNA form, the CDR3 reads TGCGCCAGCAGCCGAACGGACAGTAATGAAAAACTGTTTTTT.

The CDR3 reads CAWSVAGGGTDTQYF. The CDR3 region has the DNA TGTGCCTGGAGTGTAGCGGGGGGGGGCACAGATACGCAGTATTTT. This sequence joins TRBV30 and TRBJ2-3, with 10 bases aligning to TRBD2. The V gene's germline CDR1 is GTSNPN and CDR2 SVGIG (reference sequence). The J segment lost 1 base and the V segment lost 0 bases, leaving 1 base of the junction unmatched. The CDR3 length is 15 residues.

The chain is built from TRBV27 and TRBJ2-1; the match to TRBD1 covers 9 bases. This CDR3 is 15 amino acids long. Germline V gene data show CDR1 as MNHEY and CDR2 as SMNVEV (reference sequence). The junction had 4 bases not matched to a gene; V was cut back by 1 base and J by 6 bases. As DNA, the CDR3 is TGTGCCAGCAGTTTATTGGACAGGGGCGCCAATGAGCAGTTCTTC. Translated: CASSLLDRGANEQFF.

The chain links TRBV9 to TRBJ2-2; D perhaps matches TRBD1 (5 bases). Trimming cost V 4 bases and J 0 bases, with 13 bases left between them. The CDR3 loop spans 16 amino acids. From germline, CDR1 is SGDLS and CDR2 YYNGEE. The CDR3 here is CASSTSPTANTGELFF. The CDR3 DNA reads as TGTGCCAGCAGCACCTCCCCGACAGCGAACACCGGGGAGCTGTTTTTT.

The J gene is TRBJ2-7, the V gene TRBV2; 7 bases are shared with TRBD1. There are 14 residues in the CDR3. V dropped 4 bases and J dropped 3; count of bases not matched to a gene: 6. Germline CDR1 SNHLY, CDR2 FYNNEI. This CDR3 reads CASSGGQARYEQYF. In nucleotides, the CDR3 is TGTGCCAGCAGTGGCGGACAGGCCCGCTACGAGCAGTACTTC.

This chain joins TRBV11-3 and TRBJ2-7, with TRBD1 matching over 8 bases. The ends lost 5 bases at V and 1 base at J; junction bases unmatched: 4. The CDR3 runs to 14 residues. Germline CDR1 is SGHNT and CDR2 is YENEEA. CDR3 nucleotides: TGTGCCAGCAGCCCCGGGACAGGTTCCTACGAGCAGTACTTC. Its translation is CASSPGTGSYEQYF. The variable domain in full, with the rest retrieved from reference TRBV11-3 and TRBJ2-7, is EAGVVQSPRYKIIEKKQPVAFWCNPISGHNTLYWYLQNLGQGPELLIRYENEEAVDDSQLPKDRFSAERLKGVDSTLKIQPAELGDSAVYLCASSPGTGSYEQYFGPGTRLTVT.

This clone occurred once. This rearrangement joins TRBV30 to TRBJ2-6; tentative D call: TRBD1 (5 bases). The germline gives CDR1 GTSNPN, CDR2 SVGIG (reference sequence). The V end was cut by 3 bases, the J end by 2 bases, with 8 bases between. CDR3 length equals 14 residues. The CDR3 here is CAWRVGAGANVLTF. The CDR3 region has the DNA TGTGCCTGGAGGGTAGGGGCTGGGGCCAACGTCCTGACTTTC.

The genes are TRBV14 and TRBJ2-7; D might be TRBD1 (6 bases). Trimming shortened V by 4 bases and J by 6 bases, and 10 bases separated the two germline ends. This CDR3 region has 12 residues. Per the germline V gene, CDR1 is SGHDN and CDR2 is FVKESK. The CDR3 DNA is TGTGCCAGCAGCCGGGGGCGAGTCGAGCAGTACTTC. Protein sequence: CASSRGRVEQYF.

This clone was found a few times. This chain joins TRBV30 and TRBJ1-1; D call uncertain. CDR1 is GTSNPN and CDR2 is SVGIG in the germline V gene (reference sequence). With 3 bases removed from V and 0 bases from J, the gap between germline ends came to 11 bases. The CDR3 has 14 residues. The CDR3: CAWSPTTVNTEAFF. The CDR3 nucleotides read TGTGCCTGGAGCCCCACCACAGTGAACACTGAAGCTTTCTTT.

This clone was detected only once. CDR3 sequence (DNA): TGTGCCAGCAGGCGGGCACTCGACAATGAGCAGTTCTTC. Translated, it gives CASRRALDNEQFF. The gene calls are TRBV28 and TRBJ2-1; possible D gene TRBD2, 5 bases. The V gene lost 6 bases and the J gene lost 5 bases, with 11 bases spanning the gap. The CDR3 runs to 13 residues. Germline assignment: CDR1 MDHEN and CDR2 SYDVKM.

This rearrangement joins TRBV10-3 to TRBJ1-2; D gene unclear. The CDR3 extends over 13 amino acids. CDR1 and CDR2 from the germline V gene are ENHRY and SYGVKD. Trimming stripped 0 bases from V and 2 bases from J, with 4 bases between. This CDR3 is CAISESRNYGYTF. CDR3 bases: TGTGCCATCAGTGAGTCGCGGAACTATGGCTACACCTTC.

The V call is TRBV5-1, the J call TRBJ2-5; D not resolved. Germline V gives CDR1 SGHRS, CDR2 YFSETQ. This CDR3 contains 13 residues. Trimming took off 0 bases at V and 4 bases at J, with 7 bases between the two ends. CDR3 bases: TGCGCCAGCAGCTTGGTCCCGGGAGAGACCCAGTACTTC. This translates into CASSLVPGETQYF.

The genes are TRBV9 and TRBJ2-6; TRBD2 might be the D (6 bases). The CDR3 consists of 17 residues. CDR1 is SGDLS, CDR2 YYNGEE, per germline. V lost 2 bases and J lost 0, with 12 bases in between. This CDR3 reads CASSVGGSSSGANVLTF. The CDR3 coding sequence is TGTGCCAGCAGCGTCGGGGGTTCCAGCTCTGGGGCCAACGTCCTGACTTTC.

The rearrangement uses TRBV4-3 and TRBJ1-2; 7 bases align to TRBD1. The V and J ends lost 5 bases and 4 bases, in that order; junction bases with no gene match: 13. In germline, CDR1 is LGHNA, CDR2 YSLEER. The CDR3 has 16 amino acids. The CDR3 region has the DNA TGCGCCAGCAGCTTTAGAGAGGGGGCGCGGGTCTATGGCTACACCTTC. Translating it yields CASSFREGARVYGYTF.

The chain has TRBV4-1 and TRBJ2-2; 10 bases map to TRBD1. This CDR3 has 16 amino acids. In germline, CDR1 is MGHRA, CDR2 YSYEKL. V was clipped by 3 bases and J by 3 bases; unmatched bases: 4. CDR3 protein: CASSHRDRGYTGELFF. CDR3 nucleotides: TGCGCCAGCAGCCACCGGGACAGGGGATACACCGGGGAGCTGTTTTTT.

CDR3 in amino acids: CASSLSGKGTDTQYF. CDR3 DNA: TGCGCCAGCAGCTTATCAGGGAAGGGCACAGATACGCAGTATTTT. The V gene is TRBV5-1, the J gene TRBJ2-3, with D possibly being TRBD1 (5 bases). Germline loops: CDR1 SGHRS, CDR2 YFSETQ. This CDR3 is built from 15 residues. Trimming pared 2 bases from V and 1 base from J, leaving 11 bases between. The variable domain in full, with the rest retrieved from reference TRBV5-1 and TRBJ2-3, is KAGVTQTPRYLIKTRGQQVTLSCSPISGHRSVSWYQQTPGQGLQFLFEYFSETQRNKGNFPGRFSGRQFSNSRSEMNVSTLELGDSALYLCASSLSGKGTDTQYFGPGTRLTVL.

The gene calls are TRBV5-6 and TRBJ2-4, with a possible D match to TRBD1 (7 bases). This CDR3 region has 13 residues. Looked up from germline, CDR1 is SGHDT and CDR2 is YYEEEE. V lost 2 bases and J lost 7, with 10 bases in between. In DNA form, the CDR3 reads TGTGCCAGCAGCTTACAGGGGAGGAACATTCAGTACTTC. It codes for CASSLQGRNIQYF. The full variable domain, completed using reference TRBV5-6 and TRBJ2-4, is DAGVTQSPTHLIKTRGQQVTLRCSPKSGHDTVSWYQQALGQGPQFIFQYYEEEERQRGNFPDRFSGHQFPNYSSELNVNALLLGDSALYLCASSLQGRNIQYFGAGTRLSVL.

The chain combines TRBV30 with TRBJ1-2; TRBD1 might be the D (5 bases). The CDR3 runs to 13 residues. From germline, CDR1 is GTSNPN and CDR2 SVGIG (reference sequence). Trimming cost V 5 bases and J 4 bases, with 14 bases left between them. Here the CDR3 DNA reads TGTGCCTGGGGGCGGGGGTATGTCTATGGCTACACCTTC. This sequence encodes CAWGRGYVYGYTF.

This chain links TRBV6-6 with TRBJ1-2, with a weak D call TRBD1 (6 bases). V was cut by 7 bases and J by 4 bases, with 16 bases left in between. The CDR3 is 14 amino acids. Germline V gives CDR1 MNHNY, CDR2 SVGAGI (reference sequence). The CDR3 sequence is CASIQTGQTYGYTF. For the CDR3, the DNA is TGTGCCAGCATACAGACAGGCCAGACCTATGGCTACACCTTC.

This clone has just one count. The genes are TRBV7-9 and TRBJ2-3; no reliable D call. CDR1 is SEHNR and CDR2 is FQNEAQ in the germline V gene (reference sequence). The CDR3 is 11 amino acids. Trimming took 11 bases from V and 6 from J, leaving 12 bases between them. CDR3 protein: CACSLGDTQYF. The CDR3 DNA reads TGTGCCTGCTCCCTTGGGGATACGCAGTATTTT.

This clone is medium-sized (0.01 to 0.1%) by share. The rearrangement joins TRBV6-4 to TRBJ2-7; 7 bases fit TRBD1. Losses at the gene ends were 6 bases for V and 6 bases for J; bases not matched to a gene: 8. The germline CDR1 and CDR2 sequences are MRHNA and SNTAGT. The CDR3 is 13 residues long. The chain's CDR3 is CASSKTGTGEQYF. In DNA form, the CDR3 reads TGTGCCAGCAGCAAGACAGGGACGGGCGAGCAGTACTTC.

The V gene is TRBV5-1, the J gene TRBJ2-7; D is possibly TRBD1 or TRBD2 (7 bases each). The CDR3 length is 16 residues. Germline-derived CDR1 and CDR2 are SGHRS and YFSETQ. V was trimmed by 0 bases and J by 5 bases, leaving 18 bases between them. The DNA of the CDR3 is TGCGCCAGCAGCTTGGGTTGGGCAGGGGGGGGCCACGAGCAGTACTTC. Amino acid sequence: CASSLGWAGGGHEQYF.

This clone was seen only once. The chain joins TRBV15 to TRBJ2-2, with 9 positions matching TRBD1. Looked up from germline, CDR1 is LNHNV and CDR2 is YYDKDF (reference sequence). V lost 3 bases to trimming and J lost 4 bases; unmatched junction nucleotides: 0. CDR3 length: 14 amino acids. The CDR3 DNA is TGTGCCACCAGCAGGGACAGGGGCACCGGGGAGCTGTTTTTT. Translating gives CATSRDRGTGELFF.

The table lists this clone with a count of one. The CDR3 protein is CASSYTRASQPQHF. CDR3 in DNA: TGTGCCAGCAGTTACACGCGGGCGAGTCAGCCCCAGCATTTT. The chain is built from TRBV6-5 and TRBJ1-5; D is unresolved. Germline-derived CDR1 and CDR2 are MNHEY and SVGAGI. This CDR3 contains 14 residues. The V and J ends lost 2 bases and 6 bases respectively, with 11 bases between them.

This clone was counted only a few times. This chain links TRBV30 with TRBJ2-3; D is tentatively TRBD1 or TRBD2 (5 bases each). CDR3 size: 12 residues. Germline CDR1 is GTSNPN and CDR2 is SVGIG (reference sequence). The CDR3 sequence: CARDLGGDTQYF. The CDR3 region has the DNA TGTGCGAGGGACCTTGGGGGAGATACGCAGTATTTT.